The 25 T cell receptor beta chains reported below all come from one sample, sequenced in a study of blood T cell repertoires in COVID-19. Method: immunoSEQ multiplex PCR; TCRdb's copy keeps in-frame clones and lacks some. The table has 300,000 to 400,000 clones, roughly 89% seen once; the top ten hold 5.2%. The sequenced sample was PBMCs or T cells enriched from blood (not recorded which). These receptors were taken from a man aged 55 to 70 who had recovered from COVID-19.

The J gene is TRBJ2-1, the V gene TRBV20-1; D gene uncertain. The V end lost 5 bases, the J end lost 5 bases, and 4 bases lay between the germline ends. CDR3 length equals 10 residues. Looked up from germline, CDR1 is DFQATT and CDR2 is SNEGSKA (reference sequence). The CDR3 region has the DNA TGCAGTGCTCGCGACAATGAGCAGTTCTTC. This translates into CSARDNEQFF.

This sequence joins TRBV18 and TRBJ2-7, with TRBD2 matching 7 bases. The CDR3 is made up of 14 amino acids. V lost 3 bases and J lost 5; bases outside the gene matches: 7. Germline-derived CDR1 and CDR2 are KGHSH and LQKENI. DNA of the CDR3: TGTGCCAGCTCACCGATGCGGGAGAAGCACGAGCAGTACTTC. It is translated as CASSPMREKHEQYF.

This sequence joins TRBV3-1 (or the pseudogene TRBV3-2) and TRBJ2-5; D perhaps matches TRBD1 (6 bases). The V and J ends lost 0 bases and 3 bases respectively, with 14 bases between them. The CDR3 loop spans 16 amino acids. Germline V lookup: CDR1 LGHDT, CDR2 YNNKEL (reference sequence). The CDR3 sequence is CASSQERGIGKETQYF. The CDR3 nucleotides are TGTGCCAGCAGCCAAGAGAGGGGGATTGGAAAAGAGACCCAGTACTTC.

The genes are TRBV11-2 and TRBJ2-7, with D tentatively TRBD1 (6 bases). V lost 6 bases, J lost 2 bases, and 17 bases lay in between. Germline V gene sequence: CDR1 SGHAT, CDR2 FQNNGV. CDR3 length: 15 amino acids. The chain's CDR3 is CASSYQPGQAYEQYF. CDR3 in DNA: TGTGCCAGCAGTTATCAGCCGGGACAAGCCTACGAGCAGTACTTC.

The rearrangement joins TRBV28 to TRBJ1-2; 10 bases agree with TRBD1. This CDR3 contains 14 residues. V shed 6 bases and J 7 bases; nucleotides not matched to a gene: 8. Looked up from germline, CDR1 is MDHEN and CDR2 is SYDVKM. In nucleotides, the CDR3 is TGTGCCAGCAGCCTGACAGGGGGCTTGTCTGGCTACACCTTC. Translated: CASSLTGGLSGYTF.

This clone was observed a handful of times. This chain joins TRBV7-2 and TRBJ1-5; D perhaps matches TRBD1 (5 bases). V dropped 2 bases and J dropped 6 bases, with 11 bases sitting between them. The CDR3 is made up of 14 amino acids. Germline CDR1 and CDR2: SGHTA and FQGNSA. CDR3 coding DNA: TGTGCCAGCAGCTTATTGGGGGGTATTCAGCCCCAGCATTTT. Residues: CASSLLGGIQPQHF. Filled out from reference TRBV7-2 and TRBJ1-5, the complete variable domain reads GAGVSQSPSNKVTEKGKDVELRCDPISGHTALYWYRQSLGQGLEFLIYFQGNSAPDKSGLPSDRFSAERTGGSVSTLTIQRTQQEDSAVYLCASSLLGGIQPQHFGDGTRLSIL.

This chain uses TRBV3-1 (or the pseudogene TRBV3-2) with TRBJ1-2, with 7 positions matching TRBD1. The junction had 8 bases not matched to a gene; V was cut back by 5 bases and J by 8 bases. The CDR3 extends over 13 amino acids. In germline, CDR1 is LGHDT, CDR2 YNNKEL (reference sequence). The CDR3 bases are TGTGCCAGCAGCAAGGGACAGATACACGGCTACACCTTC. The encoded protein is CASSKGQIHGYTF.

This clone turned up a few times. The same CDR3 also results from other DNA sequences found in this sample. The V gene is TRBV7-2, the J gene TRBJ2-3; D gene uncertain. Germline CDR1 and CDR2: SGHTA and FQGNSA. This CDR3 comprises 14 residues. V was pared by 0 bases and J by 0 bases, with 4 bases between. The CDR3 region has the DNA TGTGCCAGCAGCTTAGCCAGGAGCACAGATACGCAGTATTTT. It codes for CASSLARSTDTQYF.

The chain is built from TRBV7-2 and TRBJ2-2; 9 bases are shared with TRBD1. V lost 5 bases and J lost 5; bases outside the gene matches: 6. CDR3 length: 15 residues. CDR1 and CDR2 (germline): SGHTA, FQGNSA. CDR3 in amino acids: CASSHRQGETGELFF. In nucleotides, the CDR3 is TGTGCCAGCAGCCATCGACAGGGGGAAACCGGGGAGCTGTTTTTT. Supplemented by reference TRBV7-2 and TRBJ2-2, the full variable domain reads GAGVSQSPSNKVTEKGKDVELRCDPISGHTALYWYRQSLGQGLEFLIYFQGNSAPDKSGLPSDRFSAERTGGSVSTLTIQRTQQEDSAVYLCASSHRQGETGELFFGEGSRLTVL.

This sequence joins TRBV7-9 and TRBJ2-4; 9 nucleotides line up with TRBD1. The J segment lost 15 bases and the V segment lost 5 bases, leaving 8 bases of the junction unmatched. This CDR3 contains 12 residues. CDR1 and CDR2 (germline): SEHNR, FQNEAQ (reference sequence). CDR3 in amino acids: CASSPQDRGPYF. The CDR3 DNA reads TGTGCCAGCAGCCCGCAGGACAGGGGACCGTACTTC. The variable domain in full, completed from reference TRBV7-9 and TRBJ2-4, reads DTGVSQNPRHKITKRGQNVTFRCDPISEHNRLYWYRQTLGQGPEFLTYFQNEAQLEKSRLLSDRFSAERPKGSFSTLEIQRTEQGDSAMYLCASSPQDRGPYFGAGTRLSVL.

This clone was seen a single time. Other DNA sequences in the same sample also yield this CDR3. The chain joins TRBV7-9 to TRBJ2-5; 7 bases fit TRBD2. With V trimmed by 2 bases and J by 4 bases, 4 bases remained unmatched. The CDR3 extends over 14 amino acids. From germline, CDR1 is SEHNR and CDR2 FQNEAQ (reference sequence). The DNA of the CDR3 is TGTGCCAGCAGCTTAAGTTCGGGGGGAGAGACCCAGTACTTC. Amino acid sequence: CASSLSSGGETQYF.

The chain uses TRBV6-5 and TRBJ1-6, with 10 bases lining up with TRBD1. The CDR3 length is 15 residues. V lost 5 bases to trimming and J lost 10 bases; unmatched junction nucleotides: 8. The germline V gene encodes CDR1 MNHEY and CDR2 SVGAGI. CDR3 in amino acids: CASSKTDRGLSPLHF. For the CDR3, the DNA is TGTGCCAGCAGTAAAACTGACAGGGGGCTGTCACCCCTCCACTTT.

The chain has TRBV15 and TRBJ1-4; a weak D match, TRBD1 (5 bases). This CDR3 comprises 13 residues. Germline-derived CDR1 and CDR2 are LNHNV and YYDKDF (reference sequence). V gave up 11 bases and J gave up 3 bases, with 13 bases separating them. The CDR3 region has the DNA TGTGCCCCGGAAAGACAGCCTAATGAAAAACTGTTTTTT. Translated: CAPERQPNEKLFF. The whole variable domain, filled in from reference TRBV15 and TRBJ1-4, reads DAMVIQNPRYQVTQFGKPVTLSCSQTLNHNVMYWYQQKSSQAPKLLFHYYDKDFNNEADTPDNFQSRRPNTSFCFLDIRSPGLGDTAMYLCAPERQPNEKLFFGSGTQLSVL.

The chain joins TRBV6-1 to TRBJ2-1; TRBD2 might be the D (6 bases). In germline, CDR1 is MNHNS, CDR2 SASEGT. Trimming removed 2 bases from V and 4 bases from J, with 12 bases in between. The length of the CDR3 is 15 residues. The CDR3 bases are TGTGCCAGCAGTGAACCGGGGGAGCGGTACAATGAGCAGTTCTTC. Its protein product is CASSEPGERYNEQFF.

The chain links TRBV14 to TRBJ1-5; no reliable D call. The V end lost 1 base, the J end lost 5 bases, and 6 bases lay between the germline ends. Germline V gene data show CDR1 as SGHDN and CDR2 as FVKESK. The CDR3 consists of 13 residues. As DNA, the CDR3 is TGTGCCAGCAGCCAAGGCGAGGATCAGCCCCAGCATTTT. Translation: CASSQGEDQPQHF.

Turning to this clone: The germline gene is not matched at one end of the junction; a read error may be the cause. The rearrangement links TRBV29-1 to TRBJ2-7; a possible D gene is TRBD2 (6 bases). The CDR3 totals 14 residues. CDR1 SQVTM and CDR2 ANQGSEA come from the germline V gene. The CDR3 DNA follows: TGCAGCGGTGAATTGGGACTTGGACCCTACGAGCAGTACTTC. The encoded protein is CSGELGLGPYEQYF.

This chain links TRBV5-4 with TRBJ1-2; D gene uncertain. CDR3 size: 16 residues. Trimming stripped 3 bases from V and 4 bases from J, with 19 bases between. Germline V gene data show CDR1 as SGHNT and CDR2 as YYREEE (reference sequence). The CDR3 DNA follows: TGTGCCAGCAGCTCCGTTGGGCGACCCTACGGCTATGGCTACACCTTC. Protein: CASSSVGRPYGYGYTF. The full variable domain, completed using reference TRBV5-4 and TRBJ1-2, is ETGVTQSPTHLIKTRGQQVTLRCSSQSGHNTVSWYQQALGQGPQFIFQYYREEENGRGNFPPRFSGLQFPNYSSELNVNALELDDSALYLCASSSVGRPYGYGYTFGSGTRLTVV.

The gene calls are TRBV6-1 and TRBJ2-7; D unclear. Trimming pared 2 bases from V and 3 bases from J, leaving 11 bases between. CDR3 length equals 14 residues. Germline lookup yields CDR1 MNHNS and CDR2 SASEGT. The CDR3 loop is CASSEFGRNYEQYF. DNA of the CDR3: TGTGCCAGCAGTGAATTTGGCAGAAACTACGAGCAGTACTTC.

This sequence joins TRBV4-2 and TRBJ2-7; no reliable D call. This CDR3 comprises 15 residues. CDR1 is LGHNA, CDR2 YNFKEQ, per germline. Trimming left V 4 bases short and J 0 bases short, with 13 bases between. The CDR3 reads CASSPSAASSYEQYF. As DNA, the CDR3 is TGTGCCAGCAGCCCCTCGGCGGCTAGCTCCTACGAGCAGTACTTC.

The chain links TRBV5-1 to TRBJ2-2; TRBD2 might be the D (5 bases). The CDR3 has 16 amino acids. Trimming shortened V by 4 bases and J by 4 bases, and 17 bases separated the two germline ends. Per germline, CDR1 SGHRS and CDR2 YFSETQ. In DNA form, the CDR3 reads TGCGCCAGCAGCCCTTATCCCACCGGGGTCACCGGGGAGCTGTTTTTT. As protein: CASSPYPTGVTGELFF.

The V and J genes are TRBV7-9 and TRBJ1-2; possible D gene TRBD1, 5 bases. Germline V lookup: CDR1 SEHNR, CDR2 FQNEAQ (reference sequence). This CDR3 region has 17 residues. The germline V and J ends were trimmed by 0 bases and 3 bases, with 17 bases remaining between them. The CDR3 DNA reads as TGTGCCAGCAGCTTAGCGATTGGGGGGGAAGGTTACTATGGCTACACCTTC. Amino acids: CASSLAIGGEGYYGYTF.

The chain carries TRBV9 and TRBJ1-1; D is unresolved. The CDR3 consists of 13 residues. V was cut by 4 bases and J by 2 bases, with 9 bases left in between. Per the germline V gene, CDR1 is SGDLS and CDR2 is YYNGEE. The CDR3 sequence is CASSLGRNTEAFF. CDR3 bases: TGTGCCAGCAGCCTGGGCAGAAACACTGAAGCTTTCTTT.

In this sample, this clone turned up a few times. The chain couples TRBV7-2 to TRBJ1-1; 11 bases are a match to TRBD1. CDR1 and CDR2 from the germline V gene are SGHTA and FQGNSA. V was clipped by 1 base and J by 5 bases; unmatched bases: 3. CDR3 length: 15 amino acids. The CDR3 is CASSLEDRGRTEAFF. CDR3 sequence (DNA): TGTGCCAGCAGCTTAGAGGACAGGGGGCGAACTGAAGCTTTCTTT.

This chain connects TRBV27 to TRBJ1-5, with a tentative D call TRBD1 (6 bases). Germline CDR1 and CDR2: MNHEY and SMNVEV (reference sequence). V was cut by 2 bases and J by 1 base, with 15 bases left in between. This CDR3 comprises 17 residues. The CDR3 bases are TGTGCCAGCAGTTTAGTATGGGGGCTGGAGAGCAATCAGCCCCAGCATTTT. Protein sequence: CASSLVWGLESNQPQHF.

Worth noting for this clone: One end of the junction is discordant with germline, which a read error may explain. The rearrangement joins TRBV5-4 to TRBJ2-7; TRBD2 aligns across 8 bases. The CDR3 runs 17 residues. Germline CDR1 reads SGHNT; CDR2 reads YYREEE (reference sequence). The DNA for the CDR3 is TGTGCCAGCAGCTTACCTATCGGGAGGGGGTCGACTCAACGATCGAGCTTC. This gives the protein CASSLPIGRGSTQRSSF.